Below, 8 T cell receptor beta chains from the same sample are listed, as sequenced in a study of cytomegalovirus exposure and HLA in healthy donors (dated by TCRdb to the late 2010s). Library creation used the immunoSEQ multiplex PCR assay. A mixture of 60 forward primers for TCR Vbeta segments and 13 reverse primers for TCR Jbeta segments was used in the multiplex PCR. TCRdb provides this immuneACCESS table in a form limited to in-frame rearrangements. Some clones are lacking; in checked studies, under half of them reflect an unresolved V gene, and why the rest are absent is not known. The table for this sample lists more than 45,000 clones; 70% to 80% of them were counted only once. The biggest ten clones account for roughly 19% of the sample. What was sequenced was PBMCs. The receptors were sampled from a woman aged 60-70 years in good health and CMV-seropositive.

The chain combines TRBV2 with TRBJ2-5; 8 bases are a match to TRBD1. The CDR3 consists of 14 residues. V shed 7 bases, J shed 0 bases, and the junction held 4 bases outside the gene matches. The germline gives CDR1 SNHLY, CDR2 FYNNEI. The CDR3 coding sequence is TGTGCCAGCACTGGACAGGGAAACCAAGAGACCCAGTACTTC. It yields the protein CASTGQGNQETQYF.

This clone was detected only a few times. The chain has TRBV13 and TRBJ2-7; maybe TRBD2 (7 bases). V was trimmed by 6 bases and J by 5 bases, leaving 20 bases between them. The CDR3 has 15 amino acids. Germline loops: CDR1 PRHDT, CDR2 FYEKMQ (reference sequence). CDR3 amino acids: CASSLSRGGLNEQYF. The CDR3 nucleotides are TGTGCCAGCAGTTTGTCGAGGGGGGGCCTCAACGAGCAGTACTTC.

The J gene is TRBJ1-2, the V gene TRBV2; 10 nucleotides align to TRBD1. CDR3 size: 13 residues. Germline CDR1 and CDR2: SNHLY and FYNNEI. V lost 4 bases, J lost 7 bases, and 3 bases stayed unmatched. CDR3 amino acids: CASSVGTGVGYTF. CDR3 bases: TGTGCCAGCAGTGTAGGGACAGGGGTTGGCTACACCTTC.

The rearrangement uses TRBV11-2 and TRBJ2-2; TRBD1 matches 8 bases. Looked up from germline, CDR1 is SGHAT and CDR2 is FQNNGV. The CDR3 totals 14 residues. V was pared by 5 bases and J by 5 bases, with 4 bases of the junction left unmatched. This CDR3 is CASSPGTGTGELFF. Written as DNA, the CDR3 is TGTGCCAGCAGCCCAGGGACAGGAACCGGGGAGCTGTTTTTT.

The chain couples TRBV2 to TRBJ2-2; TRBD2 aligns across 7 bases. Per germline, CDR1 SNHLY and CDR2 FYNNEI. This CDR3 has 15 amino acids. The trim removed 7 bases at V and 7 bases at J, leaving 12 bases unmatched. The CDR3 protein is CASTSRTGGGGELFF. The CDR3 region has the DNA TGTGCCAGCACCTCGCGGACGGGAGGAGGCGGGGAGCTGTTTTTT.

The sample holds a few counts of this clone. The chain couples TRBV5-4 to TRBJ2-7, with 8 nucleotides matching TRBD1. Trimming cost V 4 bases and J 0 bases; bases outside gene matches: 3. This CDR3 spans 14 amino acids. The germline CDR1 and CDR2 sequences are SGHNT and YYREEE (reference sequence). The CDR3: CASSRDRSSYEQYF. For the CDR3, the DNA is TGTGCCAGCAGCCGGGACAGGAGCTCCTACGAGCAGTACTTC.

The rearrangement uses TRBV4-3 and TRBJ1-4; 8 bases are a match to TRBD1. The CDR3 loop spans 16 amino acids. Germline V CDR1 and CDR2: LGHNA, YSLEER. V gave up 0 bases and J gave up 8 bases; unmatched junction bases: 8. The CDR3 reads CASSQDLGAGGEKLFF. The DNA for the CDR3 is TGCGCCAGCAGCCAAGATCTTGGGGCAGGGGGCGAAAAACTGTTTTTT.

This clone was observed a few times. The chain is built from TRBV19 and TRBJ1-1, with 7 bases aligning to TRBD1. Germline-derived CDR1 and CDR2 are LNHDA and SQIVND (reference sequence). This CDR3 spans 12 amino acids. V lost 3 bases to trimming and J lost 8 bases; unmatched junction nucleotides: 3. The CDR3 loop is CASSIMGQEAFF. The CDR3 DNA reads TGTGCCAGTAGTATTATGGGACAGGAAGCTTTCTTT.